This passage covers 3 T cell receptor beta chains from one sample sequenced in a study of early T cells in non-severe SARS-CoV-2 infection. TCRdb itself ran the 5' RACE reads through MiXCR, one entry per CDR3 protein. Of just under 45,000 distinct CDR3 sequences listed, approximately 11% were seen once; the top ten hold roughly 9.7%. The sample comprised whole blood. These receptors were taken from an adult who was a healthcare worker with PCR-confirmed SARS-CoV-2 infection or an uninfected control (not recorded which).

There are many counts of this clonotype. The chain is built from TRBV19 and TRBJ1-2, with a weak D call TRBD1 (6 bases). V lost 2 bases and J 5 bases, leaving 21 bases between the germline ends. Germline values: CDR1 LNHDA, CDR2 SQIVND (reference sequence). This CDR3 has 17 residues. CDR3 amino acids: CASSINAPDSRGYGYTF. The CDR3 nucleotides are TGTGCCAGTAGTATAAATGCGCCGGACAGCCGAGGATATGGCTACACCTTC.

This clonotype occurred many times. The genes are TRBV19 and TRBJ2-7; TRBD1 aligns across 9 bases. Germline CDR1 LNHDA, CDR2 SQIVND (reference sequence). Trimming cost V 8 bases and J 2 bases; bases outside gene matches: 7. The length of the CDR3 is 14 residues. The CDR3 reads CASGGQGKPYEQYF. The CDR3 DNA reads as TGTGCCAGTGGGGGACAGGGCAAACCCTACGAGCAGTACTTC.

Many counts were recorded for this clonotype. The chain recombines TRBV3-1 with TRBJ2-5; D is possibly TRBD2 (6 bases). The germline V gene encodes CDR1 LGHDT and CDR2 YNNKEL (reference sequence). CDR3 length: 15 residues. Trimming cost V 0 bases and J 0 bases, with 8 bases left between them. CDR3 DNA: TGTGCCAGCAGCCAAGATGGGGGGTACCAAGAGACCCAGTACTTC. Residues: CASSQDGGYQETQYF.